This TCR beta chain was sequenced in a study of OX40 agonist ivuxolimab in advanced cancers. The wider study: Intravenous ivuxolimab at 0.01 to 10 mg/kg was given to patients every 2 weeks.

Whole-study findings and limits: Partial responders treated at 0.1-3.0 mg/kg exhibited clonal expansion among the lowest measured.

Peripheral blood came from all dose cohorts at three timepoints. The germline V gene has CDR1 LNHDA and CDR2 SQIVND (reference sequence). V lost 5 bases to trimming and J lost 0 bases, with 7 bases between them. This CDR3 has 13 residues. In regard to this clone: Its antigen is currently unknown.

Sequenced by immunoSEQ multiplex PCR; TCRdb stores in-frame clones only, minus some. The repertoire includes about 95,000 clones, around 82% of them detected once, and 3.8% sits in the top ten. Sequencing was performed on CD4+ or CD8+ T cells sorted from blood, taken in a trial of the OX40 agonist ivuxolimab. The V gene is TRBV19, the J gene TRBJ1-1; D gene uncertain. The TCR originated in an adult with an advanced solid tumor such as melanoma, head and neck, liver or kidney cancer. CDR3 in amino acids: CASSSSVNTEAFF. As DNA, the CDR3 is TGTGCCAGTAGTTCCTCGGTGAACACTGAAGCTTTCTTT.